This TCR beta chain was sequenced for a study of CD8+ T cells in alopecia areata. The study, taken as a whole, reports: TCRs were shared less clearly across patients than in mice, possibly for HLA-related reasons. Lesional scalp, notably in alopecia totalis/universalis, had clonality above that of normal scalp. Besides other cells, scalp samples also yield sequences of resident alphabeta T cells from normal skin.

RNA, once extracted, was reverse transcribed into cDNA for use as the sequencing template. The assay was immunoSEQ multiplex PCR, and TCRdb's table has in-frame clones only and misses some. In total the sample includes under 350,000 clones, none of them seen once. The ends lost 7 bases at V and 4 bases at J; junction bases unmatched: 6. The CDR3 totals 14 residues. Germline CDR1 NSHNY, CDR2 SYGAGN. Combined cutaneous lymph node cells underwent sorting by CD4, CD8alpha, NKG2D, NKG2ACE and additional markers. There are a few counts of this clone. What it recognizes is unknown. Mouse names are used for the genes. The DNA ends 4 residues before the CDR3 does, and the rest of the CDR3 is filled in from the germline J gene.

J is TRBJ2-2 and V is TRBV13-1, with TRBD2 matching 8 bases. Input material: CD4+ T cells sorted from a lymph node. The source of this sequence is a C3H/HeJ mouse with alopecia areata. The strain's MHC haplotype is H2-k. The sequenced CDR3 bases are TGTGCCAGCGCGGGGGGGCGCGGCACCGGG. Its translation is CASAGGRGTG. The entire CDR3 is CASAGGRGTGQLYF.